This T cell receptor beta chain was captured by sequencing in a study of radiotherapy plus CTLA-4 blockade in lung cancer. Study at large: Disease control was seen in 25% to 40% of patients, objective responses in 18%.

Germline-derived CDR1 and CDR2 are MNHEY and SVGAGI. Trimming took 7 bases from V and 5 from J, leaving 8 bases between them. This CDR3 has 11 residues. With ipilimumab providing CTLA-4 blockade, focal radiation was administered to patients who had chemo-refractory metastatic non-small-cell lung cancer. Assay used: immunoSEQ multiplex PCR; TCRdb lists only in-frame clones, some missing. The data contain 90,000 or so clones, roughly 80% of them singletons. This receptor was obtained from a human donor with non-small cell lung cancer who had stable disease on radiotherapy plus ipilimumab. The sample was peripheral blood, taken from a patient treated with radiotherapy plus ipilimumab. The chain employs TRBV6-5 and TRBJ2-5, with a weak D call TRBD1 (5 bases). The CDR3 reads CASTGLETQYF. The CDR3 DNA reads as TGTGCCAGCACAGGGTTGGAGACCCAGTACTTC.